The rows below give T cell receptor beta chains drawn from one sample of a study of T cells in Graves' hyperthyroidism and ophthalmopathy. TCRdb passed the multiplex PCR reads through MiXCR, listing each CDR3 protein once. The data show about 500,000 distinct CDR3 sequences, roughly 15% seen once. The sequenced material came from blood. The receptors shown here come from a woman aged 25-40 years with Graves' ophthalmopathy. Each CDR3 is given with its conserved first and last residue. The D gene is left open where the match is weak. Clone size is stated in some rows and not others, as once, few, many or a class when expanded.

D	V	J	size	DNA	CDR3
TRBD1	TRBV4-1	TRBJ1-5	-	TGCGCCAGCAGACTCGACAGGGGAAGCCAGCCCCAGCATTTT	CASRLDRGSQPQHF
TRBD2	TRBV7-2	TRBJ2-7	few	TGTGCCAGCAGCTCCGTAGCGGGGGGATACGAGCAGTACTTC	CASSSVAGGYEQYF
TRBD2	TRBV6-2/TRBV6-3	TRBJ2-1	few	TGTGCAAGCTCCCTAGCGGGAGGGCATGAGCAGTTCTTC	CASSLAGGHEQFF
-	TRBV6-2/TRBV6-3	TRBJ1-5	-	TGTGCCAGCAGTTACTACTTTTCGACAGACAATAGCAATCAGCCCCAGCATTTT	CASSYYFSTDNSNQPQHF
-	TRBV20-1	TRBJ1-2	many	TGCAGTGCTGACTCGAGAGGGGCGCGGAAGGATGGCTACACCTTC	CSADSRGARKDGYTF
TRBD1	TRBV7-2	TRBJ1-6	once	TGTGCCAGCAGGGGACAGGGGGTAGATTCAGCCCTCCACTTT	CASRGQGVDSALHF
-	TRBV5-6	TRBJ2-3	-	TGTGCCAGCAGCTTGGGAAAATGGGGGCCCGCGGCCTCAGATACGCAGTATTTT	CASSLGKWGPAASDTQYF
-	TRBV18	TRBJ2-1	-	TGTGCCAGCTCACCCCCGGTCGTTTCTAATGAGCAGTTCTTC	CASSPPVVSNEQFF
TRBD1	TRBV6-1	TRBJ1-5	-	TGTGCCAGCAGAACTTCGAGACAGGGGGCTGAGCCCCAGCATTTT	CASRTSRQGAEPQHF
-	TRBV6-1	TRBJ2-7	-	TGTGCCAGCAGTGAAGGCGGGGTAGCGGCCTACGAGCAGTACTTC	CASSEGGVAAYEQYF
TRBD1	TRBV7-9	TRBJ2-6	-	TGTGCCAGCAGCCCTGTGTTGGGGACAGGGAACTCTGGGGCCAACGTCCTGACTTTC	CASSPVLGTGNSGANVLTF
-	TRBV15	TRBJ2-7	many	TGTGCCACCAGCAGAGAGGGCGGCCCCTACGAGCAGTACTTC	CATSREGGPYEQYF
-	TRBV27	TRBJ2-1	many	TGTGCCAGCAGTTTATCGGGCGCATCCTACAATGAGCAGTTCTTC	CASSLSGASYNEQFF
-	TRBV11-1	TRBJ2-7	few	TGTGCCAGCAGCTTAGGGCCGTCCGGGTCCTACGAGCAGTACTTC	CASSLGPSGSYEQYF
TRBD1	TRBV12-3/TRBV12-4	TRBJ2-1	many	TGTGCCAGCAGTCCTTTGGACAGGGGGCTCACTAGCAGTAAAAATGAGCAGTTCTTC	CASSPLDRGLTSSKNEQFF
TRBD1	TRBV15	TRBJ1-1	many	TGTGCCACCAGCAGGACAGGGGTGGGTGCTGAAGCTTTCTTT	CATSRTGVGAEAFF
TRBD2	TRBV28	TRBJ2-7	-	TGTGCCAGCAGCCAAGATAGCGGGAGTAGCGACGAGCAGTGCTTC	CASSQDSGSSDEQCF
-	TRBV4-1	TRBJ2-7	many	TGCGCCAGCAGCCAAGGGTTTCCAGCGGAATCCTACGAGCAGTACTTC	CASSQGFPAESYEQYF
-	TRBV19	TRBJ2-7	few	TGTGCCAGTAGTATAGTCGGCCTGAATTCCGACGAGCAGTACTTC	CASSIVGLNSDEQYF
TRBD1	TRBV6-1	TRBJ2-1	many	TGTGCCAGCAGTTTTACGGGACAGGGTGCCGGTTTAACGGATGAGCAGTTCTTC	CASSFTGQGAGLTDEQFF
TRBD1	TRBV4-1	TRBJ1-4	-	TGCGCCAGCAGCCAAGGGGACAGGGGTAATGAAAAACTGTTTTTT	CASSQGDRGNEKLFF
-	TRBV20-1	TRBJ2-2	many	TGCAGTGCTAGAGATTTCCAGGGGAACACCGGGGAGCTGTTTTTT	CSARDFQGNTGELFF
-	TRBV29-1	TRBJ1-1	few	TGCAGCGTCGTTGATGTGAACACTGAAGCTTTCTTT	CSVVDVNTEAFF
TRBD2	TRBV27	TRBJ2-1	-	TGTGCCAGCAGTTTACCCTCAGCGGGATCTGGTGAGCAGTTCTTC	CASSLPSAGSGEQFF
-	TRBV29-1	TRBJ2-3	-	TGCAGCGTCGCGTCGACAGCTAGCACAGATACGCAGTATTTT	CSVASTASTDTQYF
-	TRBV28	TRBJ2-3	many	TGTGCCAGCAGCCGAGAACAGGGAGATACGCAGTATTTT	CASSREQGDTQYF
TRBD2	TRBV5-6	TRBJ2-2	few	TGTGCCAGCAGCCCGCCCCCGGGACTATCGAACACCGGGGAGCTGTTTTTT	CASSPPPGLSNTGELFF
-	TRBV5-4	TRBJ1-6	many	TGTGCCAGCAGCTTAGATGCGGGATCACCCCTCCACTTT	CASSLDAGSPLHF
-	TRBV20-1	TRBJ2-5	-	TGCAGTGGGGGAGCGGGGACAATACAAGAGACCCAGTACTTC	CSGGAGTIQETQYF
-	TRBV30	TRBJ1-1	many	TGTGCCTGGATTCCGCAGGGACCCGCTGAAGCTTTCTTT	CAWIPQGPAEAFF
TRBD1	TRBV6-2/TRBV6-3	TRBJ1-5	few	TGTGCCAGCAGGCGAACAGGGGGGGACCAGCCCCAGCATTTT	CASRRTGGDQPQHF
-	TRBV30	TRBJ1-2	many	TGTGCCTGGAGTGTACTCGGAATCCCAAACTATGGCTACACCTTC	CAWSVLGIPNYGYTF
TRBD2	TRBV7-9	TRBJ2-3	many	TGTGCCAGCAGCTCGACCCTTACCTCTAGCGGGAGTTGGGATACGCAGTATTTT	CASSSTLTSSGSWDTQYF
-	TRBV3-1	TRBJ2-2	-	TGTGCCAGCAACCAATCTGTCGGGGAGCTGTTTTTT	CASNQSVGELFF
TRBD2	TRBV29-1	TRBJ2-3	few	TGCAGCGTTGTAACTAGCGGGAGGAGGACAGATACGCAGTATTTT	CSVVTSGRRTDTQYF
-	TRBV25-1	TRBJ1-4	few	TGTGCCAGCAGTGACAGGGGTTTGTATGAAAAACTGTTTTTT	CASSDRGLYEKLFF
TRBD1	TRBV19	TRBJ2-2	many	TGTGCCAGTAGTACCGGGACAGGGAAGACCGGGGAGCTGTTTTTT	CASSTGTGKTGELFF
-	TRBV3-1	TRBJ2-7	many	TGTGCCAGCAGCCAAGTCACCGGGGCCCTCGGGCGACGATACGAGCAGTACTTC	CASSQVTGALGRRYEQYF
TRBD2	TRBV6-2/TRBV6-3	TRBJ2-5	-	TGTGCCAGCAGCTCGGGACTAGCGGGGGTGTACCAAGAGACCCAGTACTTC	CASSSGLAGVYQETQYF
TRBD2	TRBV7-2	TRBJ2-7	many	TGTGCCAGCAGCCGTGGGGGTGGGACTAGTTTTTCCGAGCAGTACTTC	CASSRGGGTSFSEQYF
-	TRBV6-1	TRBJ2-3	many	TGTGCCAGCTTTACGGGGGGCGGACGCACAGATACGCAGTATTTT	CASFTGGGRTDTQYF
-	TRBV30	TRBJ2-7	-	TGTGCCTGGAAGGGGTTGGGCTACGAGCAGTACTTC	CAWKGLGYEQYF
TRBD1	TRBV7-8	TRBJ2-7	-	TGTGCCAGCAGCTTCCGGGACAGGGGGCTGTACGAGCAGTACTTC	CASSFRDRGLYEQYF
-	TRBV29-1	TRBJ2-2	-	TGCAGCGCGGGGCACGGCTCTGTAAACACCGGGGAGCTGTTTTTT	CSAGHGSVNTGELFF
-	TRBV7-9	TRBJ2-7	few	TGTGCCAGCAGCTTCCCCGGGAATACCTACGAGCAGTACTTC	CASSFPGNTYEQYF
-	TRBV7-9	TRBJ1-4	-	TGTGCCAGCAGCACCTTTGAGGGACGGGTTAATGAAAAACTGTTTTTT	CASSTFEGRVNEKLFF
-	TRBV6-1	TRBJ2-3	-	TGTGCCAGCAGTGAACTCGCAGGGGTTTGGAGCACAGATACGCAGTATTTT	CASSELAGVWSTDTQYF
-	TRBV5-6	TRBJ2-7	-	TGTGCCAGCAGCTGGGGGCCCTCGGTCTACGAGCAGTACTTC	CASSWGPSVYEQYF
-	TRBV20-1	TRBJ2-1	-	TGCAGTGCTATCAGGGGGGAGGTTTGGAATGAGCAGTTCTTC	CSAIRGEVWNEQFF
TRBD1	TRBV5-1	TRBJ2-3	few	TGCGCCAGCAGCTTTCTCTCCGGGACAGGGAGTAGCACAGATACGCAGTATTTT	CASSFLSGTGSSTDTQYF